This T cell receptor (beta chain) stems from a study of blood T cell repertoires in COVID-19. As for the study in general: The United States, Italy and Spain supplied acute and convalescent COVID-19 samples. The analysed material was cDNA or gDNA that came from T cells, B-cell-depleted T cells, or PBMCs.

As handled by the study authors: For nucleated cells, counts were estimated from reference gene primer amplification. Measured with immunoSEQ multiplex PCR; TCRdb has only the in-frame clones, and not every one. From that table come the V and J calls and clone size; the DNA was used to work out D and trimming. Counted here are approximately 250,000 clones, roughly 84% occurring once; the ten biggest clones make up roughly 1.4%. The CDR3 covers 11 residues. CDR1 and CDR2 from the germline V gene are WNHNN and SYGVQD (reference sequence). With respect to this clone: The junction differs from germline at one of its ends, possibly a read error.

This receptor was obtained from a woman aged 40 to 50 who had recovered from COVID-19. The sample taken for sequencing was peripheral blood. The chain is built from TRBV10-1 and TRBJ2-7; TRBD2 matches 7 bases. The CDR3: CASSDMGGVHF. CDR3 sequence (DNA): TGCGCCAGCAGTGATATGGGGGGGGTACACTTC.